One and the same sample provided the 13 T cell receptor beta chains below, sequenced in a study of blood T cell repertoires in COVID-19. Libraries were prepared by immunoSEQ multiplex PCR; TCRdb keeps only in-frame clonotypes and omits some of them. The table records 100,000 or so clones, roughly 84% of them present only once. Material: peripheral blood. The receptors here all came from a woman aged 55 to 70 in a cohort sampled during active or convalescent COVID-19.

The chain links TRBV7-3 to TRBJ1-2; unclear D gene. Trimming cost V 5 bases and J 0 bases, with 7 bases left between them. This CDR3 has 13 amino acids. The germline gives CDR1 SGHTA, CDR2 FQGTGA. The CDR3 DNA is TGTGCCAGCAGCCCTATAGCTAACTATGGCTACACCTTC. Translation gives CASSPIANYGYTF.

This clone was seen a single time. The chain combines TRBV5-4 with TRBJ1-4; D possibly corresponds to TRBD1 (5 bases). With 9 bases removed from V and 7 bases from J, the gap between germline ends came to 22 bases. The germline CDR1 and CDR2 sequences are SGHNT and YYREEE (reference sequence). This CDR3 contains 15 residues. CDR3 region: CATSGPVGKGEKLFF. In DNA, the CDR3 is TGTGCCACCTCAGGGCCGGTGGGCAAGGGTGAAAAACTGTTTTTT.

The chain carries TRBV15 and TRBJ1-3, with no clear D. The CDR3 has 15 residues. Trimming took off 0 bases at V and 3 bases at J, with 9 bases between the two ends. CDR1 and CDR2 (germline): LNHNV, YYDKDF (reference sequence). CDR3 coding DNA: TGTGCCACCAGCAGAGATAAGACTTTTGGAAACACCATATATTTT. It specifies CATSRDKTFGNTIYF.

The V call is TRBV28, the J call TRBJ2-7, with a tentative D call TRBD1 (5 bases). Per the germline V gene, CDR1 is MDHEN and CDR2 is SYDVKM. The CDR3 runs to 14 residues. V dropped 6 bases and J dropped 2 bases, with 14 bases sitting between them. CDR3 in DNA: TGTGCCAGCAGACACCCCAGGGCCCCCTACGAGCAGTACTTC. Translated: CASRHPRAPYEQYF. The full variable domain, its missing parts supplied by reference TRBV28 and TRBJ2-7, is DVKVTQSSRYLVKRTGEKVFLECVQDMDHENMFWYRQDPGLGLRLIYFSYDVKMKEKGDIPEGYSVSREKKERFSLILESASTNQTSMYLCASRHPRAPYEQYFGPGTRLTVT.

This chain joins TRBV4-2 and TRBJ1-2; a weak D match, TRBD1 (6 bases). This CDR3 contains 14 residues. Germline V gene lookup returns CDR1 LGHNA and CDR2 YNFKEQ. V dropped 7 bases and J dropped 0 bases, with 12 bases sitting between them. CDR3 DNA: TGTGCCAGCAACGTTGGGACAACTAACTATGGCTACACCTTC. Protein product: CASNVGTTNYGYTF.

V is TRBV9 and J is TRBJ1-4; tentative D call: TRBD1 (6 bases). V shed 2 bases and J shed 6 bases, with 11 bases lying between them. Germline V CDR1 and CDR2: SGDLS, YYNGEE. The CDR3 runs 14 residues. Here the CDR3 DNA reads TGTGCCAGCAGCGTCACAGGGTCCCATGAAAAACTGTTTTTT. Its protein is CASSVTGSHEKLFF.

In this sample, this clone turned up a few times. CDR3 loop: CASSQGTGAHRYF. The CDR3 DNA follows: TGTGCCAGCAGCCAAGGGACAGGGGCCCACCGGTACTTC. The chain carries TRBV4-2 and TRBJ2-5; 9 nucleotides align to TRBD1. With 1 base clipped from V and 13 bases from J, the junction kept 7 bases outside the gene matches. CDR1 is LGHNA, CDR2 YNFKEQ, per germline. The CDR3 has 13 amino acids.

This rearrangement joins TRBV7-8 to TRBJ1-1; weak D call: TRBD1 (6 bases). The ends were cut back, 3 bases at V and 1 base at J, with 12 bases in the middle. The CDR3 runs 15 residues. CDR1 is SGHVS, CDR2 FQNEAQ, per germline. This chain's CDR3 is CASSFGRGQNTEAFF. The CDR3 DNA reads TGTGCCAGCAGCTTCGGGAGGGGACAGAACACTGAAGCTTTCTTT.

The chain employs TRBV18 and TRBJ1-1, with TRBD1 identical over 8 bases. CDR3 size: 16 residues. J lost 7 bases, V lost 8 bases, and 18 bases had no gene match. Per germline, CDR1 KGHSH and CDR2 LQKENI. CDR3 sequence: CASQGQGTGGRGEAFF. CDR3 nucleotide sequence: TGTGCCAGCCAAGGTCAAGGTACAGGGGGAAGAGGTGAAGCTTTCTTT.

The gene calls are TRBV6-5 and TRBJ1-4; D unclear. CDR1 and CDR2 (germline): MNHEY, SVGAGI. The CDR3 has 15 amino acids. V lost 5 bases to trimming and J lost 0 bases, with 10 bases between them. CDR3 DNA sequence: TGTGCCAGCAGTCCTCTAGGATCAACTAATGAAAAACTGTTTTTT. Translated, it gives CASSPLGSTNEKLFF.

This clone was detected only once. V is TRBV5-1 and J is TRBJ2-1; D perhaps matches TRBD2 (6 bases). Trimming left V 2 bases short and J 7 bases short, with 13 bases between. Looked up from germline, CDR1 is SGHRS and CDR2 is YFSETQ. The CDR3 has 14 amino acids. Here the CDR3 DNA reads TGCGCCAGCAGCTTAACCGGAGGAGGGAATGAGCAGTTCTTC. Translating it yields CASSLTGGGNEQFF.

The V and J genes are TRBV24-1 and TRBJ2-1, with TRBD1 matching over 7 bases. The CDR3 is made up of 15 amino acids. Per germline, CDR1 KGHDR and CDR2 SFDVKD. V gave up 4 bases and J gave up 6 bases; unmatched junction bases: 8. CDR3: CATSDRNHRGNEQFF. The CDR3 DNA is TGTGCCACCAGTGACCGTAATCACAGGGGCAATGAGCAGTTCTTC.

This clone was counted once. The chain employs TRBV10-3 and TRBJ2-5, with TRBD2 identical over 14 bases. In germline, CDR1 is ENHRY, CDR2 SYGVKD. V dropped 0 bases and J dropped 5; count of bases not matched to a gene: 8. The CDR3 extends over 18 amino acids. The CDR3 DNA reads TGTGCCATCAGTGAGTCGTATGGACTAGCGGGAGGAGGTGAGACCCAGTACTTC. Amino acids: CAISESYGLAGGGETQYF.